This TCR beta chain was observed in a study of radiotherapy plus CTLA-4 blockade in lung cancer. Across the whole study: An objective response was seen in about 18% of patients, and disease control in about 30%. Study-wide results and limits: Peripheral blood showed expansion of tumor-derived TCR clones after radiotherapy and ipilimumab.

The protocol was immunoSEQ multiplex PCR, while the TCRdb copy is restricted to in-frame clones and leaves out a portion. Altogether some 30,000 clones are present, 60% to 85% being singletons, with the ten largest covering approximately 14%. Chemo-refractory metastatic non-small-cell lung cancer patients received focal radiation with ipilimumab CTLA-4 blockade. This clone came up once. Its antigen remains unknown. The CDR3 sequence is 15 residues long. V trimming: 4 bases; J trimming: 3 bases; junction bases outside the gene matches: 9. Germline V gene sequence: CDR1 SGDLS, CDR2 YYNGEE. The sample consisted of peripheral blood, taken from a patient treated with radiotherapy plus ipilimumab. The origin of this receptor is a human donor with non-small cell lung cancer that progressed on radiotherapy plus ipilimumab. The chain carries TRBV9 and TRBJ2-7; 8 bases match TRBD2. CDR3 protein: CASSPRGGSGYEQYF. For the CDR3, the DNA is TGTGCCAGCAGCCCCCGGGGGGGTTCTGGCTACGAGCAGTACTTC.